The rows below give T cell receptor beta chains drawn from one sample of a study of cytomegalovirus exposure and HLA in healthy donors. Profiling relied on immunoSEQ multiplex PCR, and the TCRdb table lists in-frame clones only, not all of them. The table has 100,000 or so clones, approximately 81% seen once; the top ten hold approximately 1.2%. Sequencing was done on a sample of PBMCs. These receptor sequences come from a man in his thirties or forties in good health and CMV-seronegative. The CDR3 runs from the conserved cysteine through the conserved F or W. The D gene is left open where the match is weak. Some rows have no size entry. The others give once, few or many, or a class for an expanded clone.

CDR3 protein	CDR3 DNA	clone size	V gene	J gene	D gene
CASSPMSPNTIYF	TGCGCCAGCAGTCCCATGAGCCCCAACACCATATATTTT	-	TRBV10-1	TRBJ1-3	-
CASRTGIRAGELFF	TGCGCCAGCAGAACCGGGATTAGGGCCGGGGAGCTGTTTTTT	-	TRBV5-1	TRBJ2-2	-
CASSIANRQRKFGVVVNEQYF	TGTGCCAGTAGTATAGCGAACCGACAGAGGAAGTTCGGTGTTGTGGTGAACGAGCAGTACTTC	-	TRBV19	TRBJ2-7	-
CASSLLTPGLAGVGTGELFF	TGTGCCAGCAGTTTATTGACACCGGGACTAGCGGGAGTGGGCACCGGGGAGCTGTTTTTT	-	TRBV27	TRBJ2-2	TRBD2
CASSHTSGRKYKQYF	TGTGCCAGCAGCCACACTAGCGGGAGGAAATACAAGCAGTACTTC	-	TRBV7-9	TRBJ2-7	TRBD2
CASSPSDRSSGNTIYF	TGCGCCAGCAGCCCGTCGGACAGGAGCTCTGGAAACACCATATATTTT	few	TRBV5-1	TRBJ1-3	TRBD1
CASRVAHATGNTIYF	TGTGCCAGCAGGGTAGCCCACGCAACTGGAAACACCATATATTTT	-	TRBV2	TRBJ1-3	-
CASSEGQTNSYEQYF	TGCGCCAGCAGTGAGGGCCAGACTAACTCCTACGAGCAGTACTTC	-	TRBV10-1	TRBJ2-7	-
CASSQGGWGASKLDNEQFF	TGTGCCAGCAGCCAAGGGGGTTGGGGCGCCTCGAAGCTGGACAATGAGCAGTTCTTC	-	TRBV14	TRBJ2-1	-
CASSFRGAPGYTF	TGTGCCAGCAGCTTCCGGGGGGCGCCGGGCTACACCTTC	-	TRBV5-6	TRBJ1-2	-